Listed below are T cell receptor beta chains from one sample, sequenced in a study of human T cells and chemical hapten exposure. TCRdb reanalysed the RACE reads using MiXCR and keeps one entry per CDR3 protein. The sample includes some 360,000 distinct CDR3 sequences, roughly 5% of them seen just once. The sample was whole blood, taken in connection with sensitization to the hapten diphenylcyclopropenone (DPC). The source of these receptors is a woman aged 50 to 60 with alopecia areata. Some clones in this sample may be carry-over from other donors' samples. CDR3s include the opening cysteine and the closing phenylalanine or tryptophan. D genes are given only for firm matches. A clone size is listed for some rows: how often the clone was seen (once, few, many), or a class if it is expanded.

TRBJ1-1 | many | TRBV10-3 | NA | CATLGGTDTEAFF | TGTGCCACCCTGGGGGGCACGGACACTGAAGCTTTCTTT
TRBJ2-4 | many | TRBV7-2 | NA | CASSLALAKNIQYF | TGTGCCAGCAGCTTAGCCCTAGCCAAAAACATTCAGTACTTC
TRBJ2-1 | few | TRBV6-6 | NA | CASSGVDEQFF | TGTGCCAGCAGTGGAGTTGATGAGCAGTTCTTC
TRBJ1-3 | few | TRBV28 | TRBD1 | CASSLSSWTGRKRGNTIYF | TGTGCCAGCAGTTTATCCTCTTGGACAGGGAGGAAGCGAGGAAACACCATATATTTT
TRBJ2-5 | few | TRBV11-2 | NA | CASSYRQPQYPQETQYF | TGTGCCAGCAGCTACCGACAGCCACAGTACCCTCAAGAGACCCAGTACTTC
TRBJ1-2 | NA | TRBV6-5 | TRBD1 | CASSLNGQGNYGYTF | TGTGCCAGCAGTCTAAACGGACAGGGCAACTATGGCTACACCTTC
TRBJ2-1 | many | TRBV29-1 | NA | CSVIGGGFTEQFF | TGCAGCGTCATTGGAGGGGGTTTTACTGAGCAGTTCTTC
TRBJ1-5 | many | TRBV15 | TRBD1 | CATSRVQGAFNQPQHF | TGTGCCACCAGCAGGGTACAGGGGGCCTTTAATCAGCCCCAGCATTTT
TRBJ1-1 | many | TRBV7-3 | NA | CASSLQGRERTEAFF | TGTGCCAGCAGCCTCCAAGGCAGGGAGAGGACTGAAGCTTTCTTT
TRBJ2-7 | many | TRBV28 | NA | CASSVRGSGNYEQYF | TGTGCCAGCAGTGTCCGGGGTAGCGGAAATTACGAGCAGTACTTC
TRBJ1-2 | few | TRBV6-5 | NA | CASSYRSGSYGYTF | TGTGCCAGCAGTTACAGGTCAGGCAGCTATGGCTACACCTTC
TRBJ2-3 | many | TRBV6-5 | NA | CASSQLTGLQGTDTQYF | TGTGCCAGCAGTCAACTTACAGGTCTTCAGGGCACAGATACGCAGTATTTT
TRBJ2-1 | many | TRBV29-1 | NA | CSVAGSSYNEQFF | TGCAGCGTTGCGGGGAGCTCCTACAATGAGCAGTTCTTC
TRBJ1-1 | NA | TRBV6-2/TRBV6-3 | NA | CASSARVGGDEAFF | TGTGCCAGCAGCGCGAGGGTCGGAGGTGATGAAGCTTTCTTT
TRBJ2-2 | many | TRBV24-1 | TRBD1 | CATSDPSDRRNTGELFF | TGTGCCACCAGTGATCCTTCGGACAGGCGGAACACCGGGGAGCTGTTTTTT
TRBJ2-3 | many | TRBV13 | TRBD2 | CASSSRPGLAGSDTDTQYF | TGTGCCAGCAGTTCTCGTCCGGGACTAGCGGGGAGCGACACAGATACGCAGTATTTT
TRBJ2-7 | few | TRBV2 | TRBD1 | CASSFQTGAAYEQYF | TGTGCCAGCAGTTTTCAGACAGGGGCCGCCTACGAGCAGTACTTC
TRBJ1-1 | few | TRBV4-1 | TRBD1 | CASSPRTGSTEAFF | TGCGCCAGCAGCCCCAGGACAGGGAGCACTGAAGCTTTCTTT
TRBJ2-3 | NA | TRBV7-9 | TRBD2 | CASSSPGLAGEGQYF | TGTGCCAGCAGCTCTCCGGGACTAGCGGGAGAGGGGCAGTATTTT
TRBJ1-2 | few | TRBV4-1 | TRBD1 | CASSQDQQGDYGYTF | TGCGCCAGCAGCCAAGATCAACAGGGGGACTATGGCTACACCTTC
TRBJ1-4 | few | TRBV6-1 | NA | CASSGGLYMKELFF | TGTGCCAGCAGTGGAGGACTGTATATGAAGGAACTGTTTTTT
TRBJ2-7 | NA | TRBV7-9 | TRBD1 | CASSLMGQGSSYEQYF | TGTGCCAGCAGCTTAATGGGACAGGGGAGCTCCTACGAGCAGTACTTC
TRBJ2-3 | many | TRBV10-3 | NA | CAHQSDSSTDTQYF | TGTGCCCATCAGTCCGACTCTAGCACAGATACGCAGTATTTT
TRBJ1-1 | many | TRBV29-1 | NA | CSVGTVETEAFF | TGCAGCGTGGGGACCGTTGAAACTGAAGCTTTCTTT
TRBJ2-3 | many | TRBV6-1 | NA | CASSELSGQYF | TGTGCCAGCAGTGAATTGTCGGGGCAGTATTTT
TRBJ1-1 | NA | TRBV4-3 | TRBD1 | CASGQGALSEAFF | TGCGCCAGCGGACAGGGGGCACTATCTGAAGCTTTCTTT
TRBJ2-3 | many | TRBV20-1 | NA | CSASSLGKGLTDTQYF | TGCAGTGCTAGTAGTCTGGGGAAGGGGCTCACAGATACGCAGTATTTT
TRBJ1-2 | NA | TRBV20-1 | NA | CSARDVGDYGYTF | TGCAGTGCTAGAGATGTGGGAGACTATGGCTACACCTTC
TRBJ2-7 | few | TRBV7-8 | NA | CASSEGPTYEQYF | TGTGCCAGCAGTGAGGGCCCCACCTACGAGCAGTACTTC
TRBJ2-7 | few | TRBV20-1 | TRBD1 | CSARDREGSYEQYF | TGCAGTGCGAGGGACAGGGAAGGATCCTACGAGCAGTACTTC
TRBJ2-7 | NA | TRBV27 | TRBD1 | CASSFAGQGAEQYF | TGTGCCAGCAGTTTTGCGGGACAGGGCGCCGAGCAGTACTTC
TRBJ2-3 | few | TRBV29-1 | NA | CSPGGLGTDTQYF | TGCAGCCCTGGAGGGTTAGGCACAGATACGCAGTATTTT
TRBJ2-1 | many | TRBV6-2/TRBV6-3 | NA | CASSYQSGFSYNEQFF | TGTGCCAGCAGTTACCAGAGCGGTTTTTCCTACAATGAGCAGTTCTTC
TRBJ1-4 | NA | TRBV25-1 | NA | CASRGVGEKLFF | TGTGCCAGCAGGGGGGTGGGCGAAAAACTGTTTTTT
TRBJ2-7 | many | TRBV28 | TRBD1 | CASSRDRGSNEQYF | TGTGCCAGCAGCAGGGACAGGGGGTCTAACGAGCAGTACTTC
TRBJ1-1 | NA | TRBV15 | NA | CATSKGTEAFF | TGTGCCACCAGCAAAGGGACGGAAGCTTTCTTT